A selection of T cell receptor beta chains follows, all from one sample in a study of T cell changes during pregnancy in multiple sclerosis. Clones were sequenced by immunoSEQ multiplex PCR, and TCRdb holds only the in-frame ones, with some missing. The table records under 60,000 clones, 91% of them present only once. This material consisted of CD8+ T cells from peripheral blood mononuclear cells, taken after pregnancy. These receptors came from a female donor with multiple sclerosis, enrolled in a pregnancy study. The CDR3 runs from the conserved cysteine through the conserved F or W. D genes are given only for firm matches. Clone size is not always given. Where it is, it says once, few, many or a class for expanded clones.

abundance	j_gene	v_gene	d_gene	CDR3nt	CDR3aa
.	TRBJ2-3	TRBV7-9	.	TGTGCCAGCAGCCCCAGGGGGGACACAGATACGCAGTATTTT	CASSPRGDTDTQYF
.	TRBJ2-7	TRBV2	TRBD1	TGTGCCAGCAGTGACCCCCGGGGACAGGGGGAGGACGAGCAGTACTTC	CASSDPRGQGEDEQYF
.	TRBJ2-1	TRBV29-1	.	TGCAGCGTAAAATGGGGGGAGTACTTACTGGAGCCCAATGAGCAGTTCTTC	CSVKWGEYLLEPNEQFF
.	TRBJ2-2	TRBV27	TRBD2	TGTGCCAGCAGTCTTATAGCGGGGGGGAACACCGGGGAGCTGTTTTTT	CASSLIAGGNTGELFF
.	TRBJ2-1	TRBV4-1	.	TGCGCCAGCAGCCAAGATTTTGGCGGAAATGAGCAGTTCTTC	CASSQDFGGNEQFF
.	TRBJ1-5	TRBV10-3	.	TGTGCCATCAGTGAGGTTGGGGGGGCAGGCAATCAGCCCCAGCATTTT	CAISEVGGAGNQPQHF
.	TRBJ1-5	TRBV4-1	.	TGCGCCAGCAGCCAAGACAGTTATCAGCCCCAGCATTTT	CASSQDSYQPQHF
.	TRBJ2-7	TRBV27	.	TGTGCCAGCAGTCAGGGTATAGAGCAGTACTTC	CASSQGIEQYF
.	TRBJ1-2	TRBV21-1	.	TGTGCCAGCAGCCTACGACAGACTCGGGGCTACACCTTC	CASSLRQTRGYTF
.	TRBJ2-5	TRBV7-9	.	TGTGCCAGCAGCTCTGGCCATCCACAAGAGACCCAGTACTTC	CASSSGHPQETQYF
once	TRBJ1-6	TRBV6-1	.	TGTGCCAGCAGTGAGGTTCAGGTTGGGTCCTATAATTCACCCCTCCACTTT	CASSEVQVGSYNSPLHF
.	TRBJ2-5	TRBV29-1	TRBD2	TGCAGCGTTGCTGAGCGGGGGGGATTGGAGACCCAGTACTTC	CSVAERGGLETQYF
.	TRBJ1-4	TRBV25-1	TRBD1	TGTGCCAGCAGTGCAGGGGGAAGGGAAAAACTGTTTTTT	CASSAGGREKLFF
.	TRBJ1-5	TRBV19	.	TGTGCCAGTAGTATATCGGGGTATCAGCCCCAGCATTTT	CASSISGYQPQHF
.	TRBJ1-5	TRBV25-1	.	TGTGCCAGCAGTGACGGGAAGGGCGCAAGCAATCAGCCCCAGCATTTT	CASSDGKGASNQPQHF
.	TRBJ2-7	TRBV9	.	TGTGCCAGCAGCGAGGGGGAACAGGGACACCCATTGGACGAGCAGTACTTC	CASSEGEQGHPLDEQYF